This TCR beta chain was sequenced in a study of blood T cell repertoires in COVID-19. TCRdb keeps only in-frame clones here, not all; method: immunoSEQ multiplex PCR. The sample lists over 120,000 clones; about 80% were seen once. Germline-derived CDR1 and CDR2 are SGHTS and YDEGEE. This CDR3 is 13 amino acids long. The V gene lost 2 bases and the J gene lost 7 bases, with 10 bases spanning the gap. The receptor comes from a human donor in a cohort sampled during active COVID-19. The chain combines TRBV5-8 with TRBJ1-5, with TRBD1 as a possible D gene (6 bases). Source material: peripheral blood. CDR3: CASSLTGTQPQHF. DNA for the CDR3: TGTGCCAGCAGCTTAACAGGGACCCAGCCCCAGCATTTT.